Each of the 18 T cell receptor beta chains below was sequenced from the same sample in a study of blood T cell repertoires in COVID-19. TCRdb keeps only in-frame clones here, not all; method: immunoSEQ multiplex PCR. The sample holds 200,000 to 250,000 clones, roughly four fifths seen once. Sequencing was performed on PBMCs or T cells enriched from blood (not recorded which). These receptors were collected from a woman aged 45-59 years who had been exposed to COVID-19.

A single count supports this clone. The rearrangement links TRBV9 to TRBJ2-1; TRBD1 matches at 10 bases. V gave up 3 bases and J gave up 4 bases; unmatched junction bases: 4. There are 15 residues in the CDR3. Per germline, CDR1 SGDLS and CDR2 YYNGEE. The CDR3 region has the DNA TGTGCCAGCAGCGGGGGGACAGGGGTTTACAATGAGCAGTTCTTC. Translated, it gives CASSGGTGVYNEQFF.

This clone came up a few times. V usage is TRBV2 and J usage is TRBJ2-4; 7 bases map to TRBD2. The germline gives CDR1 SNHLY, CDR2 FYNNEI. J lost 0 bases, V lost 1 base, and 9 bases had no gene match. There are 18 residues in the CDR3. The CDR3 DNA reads TGTGCCAGCAGTGAAGGTTCGGCGGGAGTCTTAGCCAAAAACATTCAGTACTTC. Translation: CASSEGSAGVLAKNIQYF.

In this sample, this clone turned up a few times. This CDR3 reads CASRHSGGIYNEQFF. The CDR3 nucleotides read TGTGCCAGCAGACATAGCGGGGGGATCTACAATGAGCAGTTCTTC. The chain has TRBV7-9 and TRBJ2-1; 10 bases are a match to TRBD2. The germline CDR1 and CDR2 sequences are SEHNR and FQNEAQ (reference sequence). V shed 6 bases and J 3 bases; nucleotides not matched to a gene: 5. The CDR3 totals 15 residues.

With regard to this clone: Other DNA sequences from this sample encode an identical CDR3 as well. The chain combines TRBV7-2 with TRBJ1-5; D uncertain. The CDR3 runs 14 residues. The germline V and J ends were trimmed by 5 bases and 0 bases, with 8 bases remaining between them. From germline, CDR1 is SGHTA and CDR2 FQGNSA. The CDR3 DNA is TGTGCCAGCAGCCTAGATTATAGCAATCAGCCCCAGCATTTT. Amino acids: CASSLDYSNQPQHF.

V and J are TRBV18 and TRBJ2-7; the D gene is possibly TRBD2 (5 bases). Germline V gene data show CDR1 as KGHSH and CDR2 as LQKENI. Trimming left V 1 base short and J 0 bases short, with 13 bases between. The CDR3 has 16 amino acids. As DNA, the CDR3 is TGTGCCAGCTCACCACAGAAGACTACCGACTCCTACGAGCAGTACTTC. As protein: CASSPQKTTDSYEQYF.

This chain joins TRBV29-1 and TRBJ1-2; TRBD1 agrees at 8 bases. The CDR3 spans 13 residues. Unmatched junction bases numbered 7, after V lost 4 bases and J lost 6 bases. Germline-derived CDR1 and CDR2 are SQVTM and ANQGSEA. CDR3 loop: CSVGGTGGHGYTF. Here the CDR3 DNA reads TGCAGCGTTGGGGGGACAGGAGGGCATGGCTACACCTTC.

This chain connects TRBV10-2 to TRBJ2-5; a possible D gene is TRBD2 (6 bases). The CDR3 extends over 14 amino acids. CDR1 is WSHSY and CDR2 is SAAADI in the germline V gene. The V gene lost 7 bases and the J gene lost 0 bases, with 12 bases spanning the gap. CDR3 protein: CASKRAEYQETQYF. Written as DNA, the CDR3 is TGCGCCAGCAAGCGGGCCGAGTACCAAGAGACCCAGTACTTC.

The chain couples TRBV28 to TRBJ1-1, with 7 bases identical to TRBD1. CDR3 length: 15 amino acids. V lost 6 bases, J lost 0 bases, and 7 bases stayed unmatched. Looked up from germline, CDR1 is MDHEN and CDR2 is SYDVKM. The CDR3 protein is CASSPSQGMNTEAFF. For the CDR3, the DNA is TGTGCCAGCAGCCCCTCACAGGGGATGAACACTGAAGCTTTCTTT.

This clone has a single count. CDR3 in amino acids: CASSPSASTGYGYTF. CDR3 nucleotide sequence: TGTGCCAGTAGTCCCTCTGCGTCAACGGGATATGGCTACACCTTC. The chain links TRBV19 to TRBJ1-2; D unresolved. Germline assignment: CDR1 LNHDA and CDR2 SQIVND (reference sequence). The germline V and J ends were trimmed by 5 bases and 5 bases, with 18 bases remaining between them. The length of the CDR3 is 15 residues. Using reference TRBV19 and TRBJ1-2 for the parts outside the CDR3, the full variable domain is DGGITQSPKYLFRKEGQNVTLSCEQNLNHDAMYWYRQDPGQGLRLIYYSQIVNDFQKGDIAEGYSVSREKKESFPLTVTSAQKNPTAFYLCASSPSASTGYGYTFGSGTRLTVV.

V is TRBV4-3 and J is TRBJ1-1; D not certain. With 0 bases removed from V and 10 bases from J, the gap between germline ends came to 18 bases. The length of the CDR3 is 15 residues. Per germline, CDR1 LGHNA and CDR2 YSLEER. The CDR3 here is CASSQESSRGMSAFF. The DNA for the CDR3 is TGCGCCAGCAGCCAAGAAAGTAGCCGAGGGATGTCAGCTTTCTTT.

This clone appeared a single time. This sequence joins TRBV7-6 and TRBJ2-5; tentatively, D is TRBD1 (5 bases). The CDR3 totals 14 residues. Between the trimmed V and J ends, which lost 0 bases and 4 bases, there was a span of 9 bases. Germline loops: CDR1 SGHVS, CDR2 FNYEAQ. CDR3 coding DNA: TGTGCCAGCAGCTTAGCGCAGGGCGGAGAGACCCAGTACTTC. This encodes CASSLAQGGETQYF. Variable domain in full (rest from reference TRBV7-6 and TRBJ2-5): GAGVSQSPRYKVTKRGQDVALRCDPISGHVSLYWYRQALGQGPEFLTYFNYEAQQDKSGLPNDRFSAERPEGSISTLTIQRTEQRDSAMYRCASSLAQGGETQYFGPGTRLLVL.

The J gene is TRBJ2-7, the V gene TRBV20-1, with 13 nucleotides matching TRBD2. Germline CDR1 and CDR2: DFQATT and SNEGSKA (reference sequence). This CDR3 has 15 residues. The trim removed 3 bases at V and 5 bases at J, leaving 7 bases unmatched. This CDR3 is CSASPLAGGPDEQYF. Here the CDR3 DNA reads TGCAGTGCTAGTCCACTAGCGGGGGGGCCAGACGAGCAGTACTTC.

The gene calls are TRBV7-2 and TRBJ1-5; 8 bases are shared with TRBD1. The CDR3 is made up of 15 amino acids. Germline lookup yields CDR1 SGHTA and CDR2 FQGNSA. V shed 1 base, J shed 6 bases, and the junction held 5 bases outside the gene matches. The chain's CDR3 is CASSLDWTGPQPQHF. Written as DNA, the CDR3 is TGTGCCAGCAGCTTAGATTGGACAGGGCCTCAGCCCCAGCATTTT.

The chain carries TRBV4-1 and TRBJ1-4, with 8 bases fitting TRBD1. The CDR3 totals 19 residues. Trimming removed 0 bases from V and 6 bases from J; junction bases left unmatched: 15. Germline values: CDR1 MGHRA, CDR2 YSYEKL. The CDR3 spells CASSQDGQGAFSTDEKLFF. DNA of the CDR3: TGCGCCAGCAGCCAAGATGGGCAGGGGGCGTTTTCGACGGATGAAAAACTGTTTTTT.

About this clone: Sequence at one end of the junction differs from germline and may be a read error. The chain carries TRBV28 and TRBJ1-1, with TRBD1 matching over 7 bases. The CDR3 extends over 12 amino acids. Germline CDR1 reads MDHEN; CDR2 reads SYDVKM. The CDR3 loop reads CASILQGSEAFF. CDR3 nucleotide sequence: TGTGCCAGCATTTTACAGGGGTCTGAAGCTTTCTTT.

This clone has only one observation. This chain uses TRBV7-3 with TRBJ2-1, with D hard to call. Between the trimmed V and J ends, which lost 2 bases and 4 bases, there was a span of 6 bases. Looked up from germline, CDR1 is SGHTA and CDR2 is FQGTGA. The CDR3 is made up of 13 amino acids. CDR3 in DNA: TGTGCCAGCAGCTTATCTGTGTACAATGAGCAGTTCTTC. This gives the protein CASSLSVYNEQFF.

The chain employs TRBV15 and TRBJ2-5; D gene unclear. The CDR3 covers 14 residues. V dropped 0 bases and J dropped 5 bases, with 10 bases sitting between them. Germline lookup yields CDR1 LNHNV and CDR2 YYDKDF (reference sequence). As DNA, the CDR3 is TGTGCCACCAGCAGAGACCACGGTCGGGAGACCCAGTACTTC. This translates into CATSRDHGRETQYF.

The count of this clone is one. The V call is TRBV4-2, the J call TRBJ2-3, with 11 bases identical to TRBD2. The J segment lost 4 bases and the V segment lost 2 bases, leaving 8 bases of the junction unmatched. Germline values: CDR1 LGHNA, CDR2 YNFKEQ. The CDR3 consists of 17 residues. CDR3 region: CASSQSSGGAGADTQYF. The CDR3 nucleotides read TGTGCCAGCAGCCAAAGTAGCGGGGGGGCCGGAGCAGATACGCAGTATTTT.